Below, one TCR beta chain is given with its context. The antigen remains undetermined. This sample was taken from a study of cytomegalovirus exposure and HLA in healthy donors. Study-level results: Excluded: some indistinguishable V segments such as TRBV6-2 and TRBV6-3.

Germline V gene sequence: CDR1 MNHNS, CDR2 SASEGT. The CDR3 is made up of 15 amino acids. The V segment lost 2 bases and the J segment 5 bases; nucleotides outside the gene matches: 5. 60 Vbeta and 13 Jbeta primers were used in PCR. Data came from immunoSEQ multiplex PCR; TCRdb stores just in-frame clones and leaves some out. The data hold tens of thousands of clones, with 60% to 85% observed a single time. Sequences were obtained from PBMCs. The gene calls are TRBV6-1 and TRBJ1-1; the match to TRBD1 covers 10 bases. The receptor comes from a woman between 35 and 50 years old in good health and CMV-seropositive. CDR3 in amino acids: CASSEYRDRGTEAFF. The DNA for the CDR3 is TGTGCCAGCAGTGAATACCGGGACAGGGGTACTGAAGCTTTCTTT.